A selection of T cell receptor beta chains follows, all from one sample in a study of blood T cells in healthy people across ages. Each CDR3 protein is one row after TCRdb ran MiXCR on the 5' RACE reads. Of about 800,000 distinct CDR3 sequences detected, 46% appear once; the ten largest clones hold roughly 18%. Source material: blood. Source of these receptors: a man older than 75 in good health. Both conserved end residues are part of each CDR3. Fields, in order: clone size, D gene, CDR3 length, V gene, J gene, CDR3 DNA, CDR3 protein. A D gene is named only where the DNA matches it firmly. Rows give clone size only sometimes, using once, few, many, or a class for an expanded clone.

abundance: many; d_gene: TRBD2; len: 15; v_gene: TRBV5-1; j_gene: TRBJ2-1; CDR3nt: TGCGCCAGCAGCTTGGGGAGCGGGAGGGCCGAAGAGCAGTTCTTC; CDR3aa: CASSLGSGRAEEQFF
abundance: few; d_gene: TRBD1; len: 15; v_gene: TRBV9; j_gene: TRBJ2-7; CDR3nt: TGTGCCAGCAGCCCCGAGACAGGGGGCTCCTACGAGCAGTACTTC; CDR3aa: CASSPETGGSYEQYF
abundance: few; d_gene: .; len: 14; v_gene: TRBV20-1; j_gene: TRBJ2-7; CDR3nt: TGCAGTGCTAGAGATCCCTCGTGGGACTACGAGCAGTACTTC; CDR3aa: CSARDPSWDYEQYF
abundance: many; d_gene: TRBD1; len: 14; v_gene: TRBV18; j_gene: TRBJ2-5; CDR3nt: TGTGCCAGCTCACCGACAGGGGGCATCGAGACCCAGTACTTC; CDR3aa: CASSPTGGIETQYF
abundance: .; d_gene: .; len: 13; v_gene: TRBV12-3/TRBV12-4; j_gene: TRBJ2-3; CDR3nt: TGTGCCAGCAGCCATGTGGGCACAGATACGCAGTATTTT; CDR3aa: CASSHVGTDTQYF
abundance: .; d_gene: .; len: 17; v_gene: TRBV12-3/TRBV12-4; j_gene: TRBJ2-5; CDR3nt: TGTGCCAGCAGTTTACATTTAGGCCCCGGGGCAGTAGAGACCCAGTACTTC; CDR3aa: CASSLHLGPGAVETQYF
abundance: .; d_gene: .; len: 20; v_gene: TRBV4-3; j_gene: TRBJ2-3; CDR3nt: TGCGCCAGCAGCCAAGGGATACCCAGGTGGGCGATCGCTAGCACAGATACGCAGTATTTT; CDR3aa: CASSQGIPRWAIASTDTQYF
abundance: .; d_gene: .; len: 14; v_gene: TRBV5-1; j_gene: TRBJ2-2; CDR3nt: TGCGCCAGCAACCCGGGCGCAGGAACCGGGGAGCTGTTTTTT; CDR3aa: CASNPGAGTGELFF
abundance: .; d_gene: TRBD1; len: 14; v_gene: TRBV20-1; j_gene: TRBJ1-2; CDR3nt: TGCAGTGCTAGAGATGGGACAGGGGTGTGGGGCTACACCTTC; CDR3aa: CSARDGTGVWGYTF
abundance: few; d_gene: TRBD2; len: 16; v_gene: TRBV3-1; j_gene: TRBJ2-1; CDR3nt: TGTGCCAGCAGCCAAGGGACTAGCGGGAGACTTGGTGAGCAGTTCTTC; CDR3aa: CASSQGTSGRLGEQFF
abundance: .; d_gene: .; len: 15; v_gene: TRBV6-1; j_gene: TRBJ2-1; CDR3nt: TGTGCCAGCAGTGAAGGTAGCGGAGCCTACAATGAGCAGTTCTTC; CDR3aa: CASSEGSGAYNEQFF
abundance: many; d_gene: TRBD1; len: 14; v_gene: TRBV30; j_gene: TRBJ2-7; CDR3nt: TGTGCCTGGAGTGAGGGACAGGTGGAAAACGAGCAGTACTTC; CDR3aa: CAWSEGQVENEQYF
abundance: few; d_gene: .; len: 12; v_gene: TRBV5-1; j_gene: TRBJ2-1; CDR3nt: TGCGCCAGCAGCTTGGAGGGGTATGAGCAGTTCTTC; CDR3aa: CASSLEGYEQFF
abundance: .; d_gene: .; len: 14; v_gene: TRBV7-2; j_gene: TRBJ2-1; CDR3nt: TGTGCCAGCAGCTTAGTTTCTCAGGACAATGAGCAGTTCTTC; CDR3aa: CASSLVSQDNEQFF
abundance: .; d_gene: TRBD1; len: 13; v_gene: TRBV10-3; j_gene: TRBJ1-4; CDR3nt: TGTGCCATCAGTGATGACGGGGACAGAAAACTGTTTTTT; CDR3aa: CAISDDGDRKLFF
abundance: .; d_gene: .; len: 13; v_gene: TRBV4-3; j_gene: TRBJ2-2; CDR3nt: TGCGCCAGCAGCCAAACGAACACCGGGGAGCCGTTTTTT; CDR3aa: CASSQTNTGEPFF
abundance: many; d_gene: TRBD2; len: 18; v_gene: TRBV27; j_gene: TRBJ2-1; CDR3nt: TGTGCCAGCAGTTTCGGACTAGCGGGAGGGCTCACCTACAATGAGCAGTTCTTC; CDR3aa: CASSFGLAGGLTYNEQFF
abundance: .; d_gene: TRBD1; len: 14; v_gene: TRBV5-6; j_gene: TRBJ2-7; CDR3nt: TGTGCCAGCAGCTTGAGGACAGGGCAAGAGGCCCAGTACTTC; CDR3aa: CASSLRTGQEAQYF
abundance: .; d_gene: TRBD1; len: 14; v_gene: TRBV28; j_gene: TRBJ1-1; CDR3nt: TGTGCCAGTCAGGGGGACGGGTGGAACACTGAAGCTTTCTTT; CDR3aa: CASQGDGWNTEAFF
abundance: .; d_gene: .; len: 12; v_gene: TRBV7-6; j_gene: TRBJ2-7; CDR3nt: TGTGCCAGCAGCGTTCTGTGGAGCGAGCAGTACTTC; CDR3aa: CASSVLWSEQYF
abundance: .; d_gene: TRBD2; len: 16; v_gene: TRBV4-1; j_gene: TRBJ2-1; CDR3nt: TGCGCCAGCAGCCAAGCTCGGGGGGTGGACAACAATGAGCAGTTCTTC; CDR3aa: CASSQARGVDNNEQFF
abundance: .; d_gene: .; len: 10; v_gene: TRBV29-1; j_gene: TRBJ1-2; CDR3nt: TGCAGCGGGTTACTTGATGGCTACACCTTC; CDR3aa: CSGLLDGYTF
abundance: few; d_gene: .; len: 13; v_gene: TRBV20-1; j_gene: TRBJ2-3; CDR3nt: TGCAGTGCTATCTCCCGGGGCACAGATACGCAGTATTTT; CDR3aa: CSAISRGTDTQYF
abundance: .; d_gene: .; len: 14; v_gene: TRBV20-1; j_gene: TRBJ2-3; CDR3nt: TGCAGTGCTACGACCCAGACTAGCACAGATACGCAGTATTTT; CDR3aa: CSATTQTSTDTQYF
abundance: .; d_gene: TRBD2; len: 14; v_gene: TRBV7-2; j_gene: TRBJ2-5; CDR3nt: TGTGCCAGCAGCCGGGGAGGGATCGGAGAGACCCAGTACTTC; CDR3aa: CASSRGGIGETQYF
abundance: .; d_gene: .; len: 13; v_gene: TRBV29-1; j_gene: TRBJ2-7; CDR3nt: TGCAGCCGCCCAGTGGGTCCCTACAATGAGCAGTACTTC; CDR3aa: CSRPVGPYNEQYF
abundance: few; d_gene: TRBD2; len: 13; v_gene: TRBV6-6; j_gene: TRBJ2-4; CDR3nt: TGTGCCAGCAGTTACTCTCCGACTAGCAGATTGTACTTC; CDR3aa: CASSYSPTSRLYF
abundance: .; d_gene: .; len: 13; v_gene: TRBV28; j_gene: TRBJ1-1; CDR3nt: TGTGCCAGCGAAACAGCTGCTACCACTGAAGCTTTCTTT; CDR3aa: CASETAATTEAFF
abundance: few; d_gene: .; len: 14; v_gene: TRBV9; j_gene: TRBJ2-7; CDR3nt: TGTGCCAGCAGCGTATCGCCGTCGTCGGCCGAGCAGTACTTC; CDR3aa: CASSVSPSSAEQYF
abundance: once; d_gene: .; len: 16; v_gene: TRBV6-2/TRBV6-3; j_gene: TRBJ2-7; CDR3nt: TGTGCCAGCAGTCGTTCGGGCAGGTCGAACTCCTACGAGCAGTACTTC; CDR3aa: CASSRSGRSNSYEQYF